This TCR beta chain stems from a study of blood T cell repertoires in COVID-19. Looking at the study overall: Donors in the United States, Italy and Spain gave samples during acute or convalescent COVID-19.

Across under 25 US areas, participants ranged in age from 18 to 89 years. Cohorts were determined from participant-reported clinical history. In the original workflow: Nucleated cell counts were estimated from reference gene primer amplification. The assay was immunoSEQ multiplex PCR, and TCRdb's table has in-frame clones only and misses some. From that table come the V and J calls and clone size; the DNA was used to work out D and trimming. The sample shows roughly 150,000 clones, roughly 88% of them seen only once. The receptor was isolated from a man in his fifties who had recovered from COVID-19. Sequencing was done on a sample of PBMCs or T cells enriched from blood (not recorded which).

The DNA of the CDR3 is TGTGCCATTTCGGGGTCTAATAGCAATCAGCCCCAGCATTTT. It yields the protein CAISGSNSNQPQHF. The chain uses TRBV19 and TRBJ1-5, with D unresolved. Germline CDR1 and CDR2: LNHDA and SQIVND (reference sequence). V lost 10 bases and J 0 bases, leaving 13 bases between the germline ends. The CDR3 extends over 14 amino acids.